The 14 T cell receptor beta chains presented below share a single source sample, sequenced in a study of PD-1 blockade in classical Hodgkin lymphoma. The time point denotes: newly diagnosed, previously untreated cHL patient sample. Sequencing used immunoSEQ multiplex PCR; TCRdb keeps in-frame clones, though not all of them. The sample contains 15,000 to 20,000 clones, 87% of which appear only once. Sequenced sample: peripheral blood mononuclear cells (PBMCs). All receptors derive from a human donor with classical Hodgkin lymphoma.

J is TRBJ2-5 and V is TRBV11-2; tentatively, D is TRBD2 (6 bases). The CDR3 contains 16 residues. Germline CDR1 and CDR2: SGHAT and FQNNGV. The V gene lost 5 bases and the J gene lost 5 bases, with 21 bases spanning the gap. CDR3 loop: CASSRGDVGGRETQYF. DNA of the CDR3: TGTGCCAGCAGCCGAGGGGATGTCGGGGGACGGGAGACCCAGTACTTC.

The CDR3 coding sequence is TGTGCCAGCAGTTTTGTCTCGCATGGGGCCAACGTCCTGACTTTC. This codes for CASSFVSHGANVLTF. V gene TRBV28 combines with J gene TRBJ2-6; no clear D. V dropped 3 bases and J dropped 3 bases, with 9 bases sitting between them. Looked up from germline, CDR1 is MDHEN and CDR2 is SYDVKM. CDR3 size: 15 residues.

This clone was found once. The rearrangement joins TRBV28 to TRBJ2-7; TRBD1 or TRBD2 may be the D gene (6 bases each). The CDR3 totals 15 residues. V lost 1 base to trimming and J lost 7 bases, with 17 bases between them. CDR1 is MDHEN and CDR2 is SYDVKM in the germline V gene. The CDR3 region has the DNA TGTGCCAGCAGTTTATACGCAGGGGAGGTCGCGGAGCAGTACTTC. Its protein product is CASSLYAGEVAEQYF.

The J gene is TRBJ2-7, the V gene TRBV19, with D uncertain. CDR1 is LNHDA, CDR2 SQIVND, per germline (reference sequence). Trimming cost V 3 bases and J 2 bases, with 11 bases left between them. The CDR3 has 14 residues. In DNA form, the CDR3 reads TGTGCCAGTAGTATTGTTGCCACAACCTACGAGCAGTACTTC. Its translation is CASSIVATTYEQYF. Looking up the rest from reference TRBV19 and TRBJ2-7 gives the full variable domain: DGGITQSPKYLFRKEGQNVTLSCEQNLNHDAMYWYRQDPGQGLRLIYYSQIVNDFQKGDIAEGYSVSREKKESFPLTVTSAQKNPTAFYLCASSIVATTYEQYFGPGTRLTVT.

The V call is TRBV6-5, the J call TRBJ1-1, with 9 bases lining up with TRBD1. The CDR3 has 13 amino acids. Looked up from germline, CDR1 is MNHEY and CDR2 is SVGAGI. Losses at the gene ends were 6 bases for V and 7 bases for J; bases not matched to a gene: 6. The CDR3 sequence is CASRATGGGEAFF. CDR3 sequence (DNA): TGTGCCAGCAGGGCAACAGGGGGCGGTGAAGCTTTCTTT.

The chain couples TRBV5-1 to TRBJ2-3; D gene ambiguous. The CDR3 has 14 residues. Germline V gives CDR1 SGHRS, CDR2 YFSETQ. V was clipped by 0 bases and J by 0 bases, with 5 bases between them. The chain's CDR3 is CASSLEYSTDTQYF. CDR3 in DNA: TGCGCCAGCAGCTTGGAGTATAGCACAGATACGCAGTATTTT.

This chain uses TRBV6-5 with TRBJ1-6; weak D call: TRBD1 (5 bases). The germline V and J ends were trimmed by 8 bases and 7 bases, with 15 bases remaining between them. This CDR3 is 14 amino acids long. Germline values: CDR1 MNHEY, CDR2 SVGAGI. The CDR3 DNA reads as TGTGCCAGCGGATTTGGGGGAATCAATTCACCCCTCCACTTT. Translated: CASGFGGINSPLHF.

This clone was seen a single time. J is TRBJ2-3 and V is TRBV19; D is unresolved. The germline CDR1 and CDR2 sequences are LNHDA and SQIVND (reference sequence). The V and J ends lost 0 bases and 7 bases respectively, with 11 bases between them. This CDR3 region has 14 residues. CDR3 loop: CASSIEGTGYTQYF. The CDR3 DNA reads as TGTGCCAGTAGTATAGAGGGTACTGGATATACGCAGTATTTT. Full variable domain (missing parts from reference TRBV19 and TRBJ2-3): DGGITQSPKYLFRKEGQNVTLSCEQNLNHDAMYWYRQDPGQGLRLIYYSQIVNDFQKGDIAEGYSVSREKKESFPLTVTSAQKNPTAFYLCASSIEGTGYTQYFGPGTRLTVL.

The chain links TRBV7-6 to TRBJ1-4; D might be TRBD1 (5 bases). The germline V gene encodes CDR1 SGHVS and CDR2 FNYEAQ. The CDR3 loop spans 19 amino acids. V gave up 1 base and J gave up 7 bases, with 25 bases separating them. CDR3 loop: CASSLVFGQGGVSGEKLFF. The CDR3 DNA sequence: TGTGCCAGCAGCTTAGTGTTTGGGCAGGGAGGCGTATCTGGTGAAAAACTGTTTTTT.

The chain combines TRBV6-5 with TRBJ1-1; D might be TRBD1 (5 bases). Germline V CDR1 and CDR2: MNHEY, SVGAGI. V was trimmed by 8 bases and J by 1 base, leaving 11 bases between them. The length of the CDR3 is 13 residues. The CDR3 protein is CASSRQQNTEAFF. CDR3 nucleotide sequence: TGTGCCAGCTCTCGACAGCAGAACACTGAAGCTTTCTTT.

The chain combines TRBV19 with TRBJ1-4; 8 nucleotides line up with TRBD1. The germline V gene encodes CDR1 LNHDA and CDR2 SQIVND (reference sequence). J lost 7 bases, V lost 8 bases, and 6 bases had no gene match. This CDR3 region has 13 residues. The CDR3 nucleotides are TGTGCCAGTTCCCTCAGGGGGCGTGAAAAACTGTTTTTT. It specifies CASSLRGREKLFF.

As DNA, the CDR3 is TGTGCCAGCAGTGAATACGGTTTTGAACCTGGGGACATTCAGTACTTC. Translation: CASSEYGFEPGDIQYF. The genes are TRBV6-1 and TRBJ2-4, with D unresolved. This CDR3 spans 16 amino acids. V was clipped by 2 bases and J by 8 bases, with 19 bases between them. Per germline, CDR1 MNHNS and CDR2 SASEGT.

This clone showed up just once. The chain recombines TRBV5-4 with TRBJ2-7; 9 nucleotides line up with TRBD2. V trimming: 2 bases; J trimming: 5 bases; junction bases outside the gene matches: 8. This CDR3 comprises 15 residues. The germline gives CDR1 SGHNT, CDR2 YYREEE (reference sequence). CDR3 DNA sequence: TGTGCCAGCAGCTTAGCGGGAGGAAGGAAGAACGAGCAGTACTTC. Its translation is CASSLAGGRKNEQYF.

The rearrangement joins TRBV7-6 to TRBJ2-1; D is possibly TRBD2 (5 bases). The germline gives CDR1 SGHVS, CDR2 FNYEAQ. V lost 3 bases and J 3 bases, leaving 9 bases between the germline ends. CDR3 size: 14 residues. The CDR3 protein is CASSFLADYNEQFF. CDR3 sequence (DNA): TGTGCCAGCAGCTTCCTAGCCGACTACAATGAGCAGTTCTTC.